This paragraph covers one T cell receptor (beta chain) sequence. A few counts support this clone. Its specific antigen is unknown. No much larger clone exists at a distance of one base, and base qualities are not known. In the prospective study, participants were about 18 to 95 years old, resided in around 25 geographic areas of the United States, and were enrolled through a virtual design. In the prospective study, participants were assigned to cohorts based on the clinical history participants reported in a screening survey and a study questionnaire. ImmuneRACE Cohort 3 recovered participants were defined by two consecutive negative NP/OP PCR tests, healthcare professional clearance, or symptom resolution. Each participant in the prospective study had whole blood, serum and a nasopharyngeal or oropharyngeal swab collected by mobile phlebotomists. Participants in the prospective study had the option to provide additional blood draws and questionnaires over a roughly 2-month period. Before DNA extraction, blood samples from the prospective study were shipped at room temperature or frozen.

The immunoSEQ Assay, a bias-controlled multiplex PCR, was used to amplify TCRbeta CDR3 regions from genomic DNA. The published analysis was carried out like this. The number of nucleated cells in each sample was estimated from the amplification of reference gene primers within the assay. Sequence reads were collapsed and filtered to measure the absolute abundance of every unique TCRbeta CDR3 rearrangement. For each sample, productive Simpson clonality was calculated by taking the square root of Simpson's diversity index across productive rearrangements. In TCRdb, the immuneACCESS table is reduced to in-frame sequences with V and J assigned. These tables do not hold every clone; where another copy was compared, an unresolved V gene accounts for under half, and the others remain unexplained. V, J and clone size were drawn from that table, and D and trimming were deduced from the DNA. In this sample the table shows about 210,000 clones, roughly 77% of which occur a single time. About 9% of the sample is taken by the ten largest.

The sample is drawn from a study of blood T cell repertoires in COVID-19 (dated by TCRdb to the early 2020s). Some background on the complete study: Collaborator samples came from the United States, Italy and Spain and covered acute and convalescent phases of COVID-19. The repertoires were made available in a free public database intended to serve as a resource for research on the immune response to SARS-CoV-2. Samples were obtained from the ongoing ImmuneRACE study (first 160 participants) and from about 1,300 subjects provided by 6 global collaborators. The dataset comprised deeply sampled blood TCRbeta repertoires from subjects exposed to, actively infected with, or recovered from COVID-19. The material from the prospective study consisted of cDNA or gDNA derived from T cells, B-cell-depleted T cells, or PBMCs. The sample metadata nearly always contained a de-identified subject ID, COVID-19 status, age in years and sex. Where HLA class I and class II types were available, the types were taken from metadata supplied by the sample provider, not from assay-based typing. What the work shows at the level of the full study, not this receptor alone: The amount of clinical and demographic metadata varied by source and participant and was provided uncurated.

This clonotype was sampled from a man in his forties or fifties who had recovered from COVID-19. Source material: PBMCs or T cells enriched from blood (not recorded which).

The CDR3 loop reads CASSLGVSGGANVLTF. The nucleotide sequence is given as TGCGCCAGCAGCTTGGGGGTTTCAGGTGGGGCCAACGTCCTGACTTTC. The rearranged chain carries TRBV5-1 and TRBJ2-6, with the D gene call left open. V lost 0 bases and J lost 3 bases; the stretch between them is 10 bases long. CDR1 is given as SGHRS and CDR2 as YFSETQ, both from the germline V gene. The cysteine opens and the phenylalanine closes a CDR3 of 16 amino acids. The sequence is cut down to CDR3 DNA, 48 bases in frame from base 1.